Listed here are 11 T cell receptor beta chains from one sample, sequenced in a study of somatic mutations in cytotoxic T cells in rheumatoid arthritis. Using immunoSEQ multiplex PCR, the repertoire was profiled, and TCRdb retains in-frame clones only, with some absent. The table records thousands of clones, around three quarters of them present only once. The sample was CD8+ T cells sorted from blood. These receptors were collected from a woman in her forties or fifties in good health.

V and J are TRBV4-3 and TRBJ1-3; D not resolved. The CDR3 loop spans 19 amino acids. V was shortened by 0 bases and J by 3 bases, with 21 bases between the two germline ends. Per the germline V gene, CDR1 is LGHNA and CDR2 is YSLEER. The CDR3 is CASSQDVAIGVLDGNTIYF. CDR3 nucleotides: TGCGCCAGCAGCCAAGATGTCGCCATCGGGGTATTGGATGGAAACACCATATATTTT.

The V and J genes are TRBV6-1 and TRBJ1-2; D is uncertain. The ends were cut back, 8 bases at V and 6 bases at J, with 19 bases in the middle. CDR3 length: 14 amino acids. Germline CDR1 is MNHNS and CDR2 is SASEGT. In DNA, the CDR3 is TGTGCCAGCTCAGACTCCGGGGAGGCGAATGGCTACACCTTC. Translated, it gives CASSDSGEANGYTF.

The rearrangement joins TRBV19 to TRBJ2-7; maybe TRBD2 (6 bases). The CDR3 runs 14 residues. Germline CDR1 LNHDA, CDR2 SQIVND (reference sequence). V shed 3 bases and J shed 1 base, with 10 bases lying between them. The chain's CDR3 is CASSMAGGSYEQYF. Here the CDR3 DNA reads TGTGCCAGTAGTATGGCCGGGGGATCCTACGAGCAGTACTTC.

This clone was detected a few times. V usage is TRBV4-2 and J usage is TRBJ1-6; 7 bases are a match to TRBD1. With 1 base clipped from V and 7 bases from J, the junction kept 4 bases outside the gene matches. The CDR3 has 15 residues. Per the germline V gene, CDR1 is LGHNA and CDR2 is YNFKEQ. The CDR3 here is CASSQVGTENSPLHF. The CDR3 region has the DNA TGTGCCAGCAGCCAAGTCGGGACAGAAAATTCACCCCTCCACTTT.

As DNA, the CDR3 is TGTGCCAGCTCACCATTAGGTGGGGGGATCTACGAGCAGTACTTC. Translated, it gives CASSPLGGGIYEQYF. The chain employs TRBV18 and TRBJ2-7; D perhaps matches TRBD2 (6 bases). This CDR3 has 15 amino acids. Per germline, CDR1 KGHSH and CDR2 LQKENI. Trimming pared 2 bases from V and 3 bases from J, leaving 14 bases between.

The rearrangement links TRBV4-1 to TRBJ1-5; D not certain. CDR3 length equals 15 residues. CDR1 and CDR2 (germline): MGHRA, YSYEKL. Trimming left V 0 bases short and J 1 base short, with 7 bases between. The CDR3 protein is CASSQDMGSNQPQHF. The CDR3 coding sequence is TGCGCCAGCAGCCAAGATATGGGCAGCAATCAGCCCCAGCATTTT.

This clone was seen a handful of times. The chain recombines TRBV11-2 with TRBJ2-7, with D maybe TRBD2 (5 bases). The CDR3 is 12 residues long. Trimming cost V 7 bases and J 2 bases, with 9 bases left between them. CDR1 and CDR2 from the germline V gene are SGHAT and FQNNGV. The CDR3 is CASTYGAYEQYF. The CDR3 region has the DNA TGTGCCAGCACCTACGGGGCCTACGAGCAGTACTTC. The entire variable domain, with the rest obtained from reference TRBV11-2 and TRBJ2-7, is as follows: EAGVAQSPRYKIIEKRQSVAFWCNPISGHATLYWYQQILGQGPKLLIQFQNNGVVDDSQLPKDRFSAERLKGVDSTLKIQPAKLEDSAVYLCASTYGAYEQYFGPGTRLTVT.

This rearrangement joins TRBV28 to TRBJ1-2; TRBD1 matches at 10 bases. Germline CDR1 is MDHEN and CDR2 is SYDVKM. The CDR3 sequence is 19 residues long. The ends lost 5 bases at V and 8 bases at J; junction bases unmatched: 23. DNA of the CDR3: TGTGCCAGCAGTCCCCATCCGGGACAGGGGTTTTTAGTTCCGGGCGGCTACACCTTC. Translation gives CASSPHPGQGFLVPGGYTF.

V and J are TRBV12-5 and TRBJ2-7, with TRBD1 identical over 9 bases. This CDR3 region has 15 residues. The V and J ends lost 3 bases and 1 base, in that order; junction bases with no gene match: 4. In germline, CDR1 is LGHNT, CDR2 FRNRAP. CDR3 coding DNA: TGTGCTAGTGGTTTAATAGGGACAGGGTCCTACGAGCAGTACTTC. This sequence encodes CASGLIGTGSYEQYF.

Here the CDR3 reads CATSRDALSGGTDTQYF. In DNA, the CDR3 is TGTGCCACCAGCAGAGATGCTTTGAGCGGGGGAACAGATACGCAGTATTTT. This rearrangement joins TRBV15 to TRBJ2-3; 8 bases align to TRBD2. This CDR3 is built from 17 residues. Germline assignment: CDR1 LNHNV and CDR2 YYDKDF (reference sequence). The trim removed 0 bases at V and 3 bases at J, leaving 8 bases unmatched.

V gene TRBV5-1 combines with J gene TRBJ2-7; 9 bases fit TRBD1. This CDR3 is built from 16 residues. The V segment lost 1 base and the J segment 4 bases; nucleotides outside the gene matches: 9. The germline V gene encodes CDR1 SGHRS and CDR2 YFSETQ. The CDR3 DNA reads as TGCGCCAGCAGCTTGAATCCGGGACAGGGTCGTTACGAGCAGTACTTC. This codes for CASSLNPGQGRYEQYF.